This is a list of T cell receptor beta chains from one sample in a study of vaccination and CD4 T cells after COVID-19. TCRdb reprocessed the PCR reads with MiXCR, giving one entry per CDR3 protein. The sample shows about 9,300 distinct CDR3 sequences, less than 35% of them seen only once. The antigens these receptors bind are not known. Sequencing was carried out using CD4+ T cells from blood, cultured in vitro. Every receptor here comes from a human donor in good health. Each CDR3 is given with its conserved first and last residue. D genes are given only for firm matches. Some rows mark clone size as missing; the rest say once, few, many or name a class of expanded clone.

CDR3nt | CDR3aa | d_gene | abundance | j_gene | v_gene
TGTGCCACCAGTGATTGGTGGACTAGCGGGAGCACAGATACGCAGTATTTT | CATSDWWTSGSTDTQYF | TRBD2 | medium-sized | TRBJ2-3 | TRBV24-1
TGCAGTGCGGCAGGGACGGGAAACACCATATATTTT | CSAAGTGNTIYF | NA | few | TRBJ1-3 | TRBV20-1
TGTGCCAGCAGTGAAGCGCCTAGGAGGACAGGGGGCACAGATACGCAGTATTTT | CASSEAPRRTGGTDTQYF | TRBD1 | NA | TRBJ2-3 | TRBV2
TGCAGTGTTAGAGACTTGAGGGGTCCGATGAACACTGAAGCTTTCTTT | CSVRDLRGPMNTEAFF | NA | NA | TRBJ1-1 | TRBV20-1
TGTGCCAGCAGCTTAGTGGGGGCGAGCCGCGAGCAGTACTTC | CASSLVGASREQYF | NA | NA | TRBJ2-7 | TRBV7-6
TGTGCCAGCAGCCATACAGGGGCGGGTGGCTACACCTTC | CASSHTGAGGYTF | TRBD1 | few | TRBJ1-2 | TRBV6-4
TGCAGTGCTGCACCTAGCGTTGGGAGCTACAATGAGCAGTTCTTC | CSAAPSVGSYNEQFF | NA | NA | TRBJ2-1 | TRBV20-1
TGCGCCAGCAGTGGCAGACTAGCGGGAGGGGAAGAGACCCAGTACTTC | CASSGRLAGGEETQYF | TRBD2 | NA | TRBJ2-5 | TRBV10-2
TGTGCCAGCAGCACAGCAATAAGGGGAGAAGGCGAGCAGTACTTC | CASSTAIRGEGEQYF | NA | NA | TRBJ2-7 | TRBV7-9
TGTGCCAGCGGAGTTGTGGGGACACATTATGGCTACACCTTC | CASGVVGTHYGYTF | NA | few | TRBJ1-2 | TRBV28
TGCAGTGCTAGCGAGGGCAGGGAATCCAGTGAAGCTTTCTTT | CSASEGRESSEAFF | NA | medium-sized | TRBJ1-1 | TRBV20-1
TGTGCCAGCAGTTACACCCCACCGGGACTAGCGGGACCGGAAGAGCAGTTCTTC | CASSYTPPGLAGPEEQFF | TRBD2 | NA | TRBJ2-1 | TRBV6-5
TGCAGTGCTCCGGGACTAGCGGGGAAACGTGAGCAGTTCTTC | CSAPGLAGKREQFF | TRBD2 | few | TRBJ2-1 | TRBV20-1
TGTGCCAGCAGCTGGGGACAGGGAGTCGAGCAGTACTTC | CASSWGQGVEQYF | TRBD1 | NA | TRBJ2-7 | TRBV27
TGTGCCAGCAGCTCACTCACCTACGAGCAGTACTTC | CASSSLTYEQYF | NA | few | TRBJ2-7 | TRBV7-2
TGTGCCAGCAGTTACAACAGGGGCACTGAAGCTTTCTTT | CASSYNRGTEAFF | TRBD1 | NA | TRBJ1-1 | TRBV6-5
TGTGCCACCAGTGATCCTGGACTAGCGCCATACAATGAGCAGTTCTTC | CATSDPGLAPYNEQFF | TRBD2 | few | TRBJ2-1 | TRBV24-1
TGCGCCAGCAGTGAGTGGGCAGCTTCCTACGAGCAGTACTTC | CASSEWAASYEQYF | NA | NA | TRBJ2-7 | TRBV10-1
TGTGCCAGCAGTGAATCCCCCAGCGGGATGAACACCGGGGAGCTGTTTTTT | CASSESPSGMNTGELFF | TRBD2 | NA | TRBJ2-2 | TRBV25-1
TGTGCCAGCAGCCTTACTGGGTCACATTACACCATATATTTT | CASSLTGSHYTIYF | NA | few | TRBJ1-3 | TRBV28
TGTGCCAGTAGTACTCTGGGCTTAGCGGTTAACACCGGGGAGCTGTTTTTT | CASSTLGLAVNTGELFF | NA | few | TRBJ2-2 | TRBV19
TGTGCCAGCAATCCCGGCGGGCTAGCGGGAGGGCCCTACGAGCAGTACTTC | CASNPGGLAGGPYEQYF | TRBD2 | NA | TRBJ2-7 | TRBV7-2
TGTGCCAGCAGCTCAGGGGTTAACATTCAGTACTTC | CASSSGVNIQYF | NA | NA | TRBJ2-4 | TRBV11-1
TGTGCCAGTATAGGTAGAGGGGCGAGCGAAAAACTGTTTTTT | CASIGRGASEKLFF | NA | NA | TRBJ1-4 | TRBV19
TGTGCCAGCAGTGGCAGCCTAGCGGGGGCTAAGGAGACCCAGTACTTC | CASSGSLAGAKETQYF | TRBD2 | few | TRBJ2-5 | TRBV6-2/TRBV6-3
TGTGCCAGCAGTGCGACTAGCGGCACAGATACGCAGTATTTT | CASSATSGTDTQYF | TRBD2 | few | TRBJ2-3 | TRBV27
TGTGCCAGCAGCGAAGAGGCAGGGGGCAGCGAGCAGTACTTC | CASSEEAGGSEQYF | TRBD1 | NA | TRBJ2-7 | TRBV9
TGCAGTGCCTGGACGGCGGGAGTATACGAGCAGTACTTC | CSAWTAGVYEQYF | TRBD2 | NA | TRBJ2-7 | TRBV20-1
TGTGCCAGCACCCTAGAAGAAGCGAGCGGGTGGGCCCAGTACTTC | CASTLEEASGWAQYF | NA | few | TRBJ2-5 | TRBV7-2
TGTGCCAGCAGTTACACGGGACTAGCCTCCACCACAGATACGCAGTATTTT | CASSYTGLASTTDTQYF | TRBD2 | NA | TRBJ2-3 | TRBV6-5
TGTGCCAGCACCCTCCGGGCGGGCGGGAGTCAGCCCCAGCATTTT | CASTLRAGGSQPQHF | NA | few | TRBJ1-5 | TRBV28
TGTGCCAGCAGTTACTCGATTGCTTCAGATACGCAGTATTTT | CASSYSIASDTQYF | NA | few | TRBJ2-3 | TRBV6-5
TGCAGTGCTGGAGAGGGGATGAACACTGAAGCTTTCTTT | CSAGEGMNTEAFF | NA | NA | TRBJ1-1 | TRBV20-1
TGTGCCAGTAGTACCCCCCGCTCACCTGAAATAGCGGGAGACTCCTACGAGCAGTACTTC | CASSTPRSPEIAGDSYEQYF | TRBD2 | NA | TRBJ2-7 | TRBV19
TGTGCCAGCAGCTTGCGGGAGTCTTACGAGCAGTACTTC | CASSLRESYEQYF | TRBD2 | NA | TRBJ2-7 | TRBV7-6
TGCAGCGTTGAACTCAGCACAGATACGCAGTATTTT | CSVELSTDTQYF | NA | once | TRBJ2-3 | TRBV29-1
TGCGCCAGCAGCCAAGTGTCCTCCGGGGAGCTGTTTTTT | CASSQVSSGELFF | NA | few | TRBJ2-2 | TRBV4-1
TGTGCCACCAGTGATTTGCGGGCGGGAGATGGTTGGAATGAGCAGTTCTTC | CATSDLRAGDGWNEQFF | TRBD2 | few | TRBJ2-1 | TRBV24-1
TGTGCCAGCAGCCGGGTGTCAGGGTACGAGCAGTACTTC | CASSRVSGYEQYF | NA | few | TRBJ2-7 | TRBV12-3/TRBV12-4
TGTGCCAGCAGCTCCAACAGAGGGGGGGAAGCTTTCTTT | CASSSNRGGEAFF | NA | NA | TRBJ1-1 | TRBV5-8
TGTGCCAGCAGCCTCCCGGGACAGGGCGGGACTGAAGCTTTCTTT | CASSLPGQGGTEAFF | TRBD1 | NA | TRBJ1-1 | TRBV28
TGTGCCAGCAGCGCATTTGGGGGGAGTGGCAATGAGCAGTTCTTC | CASSAFGGSGNEQFF | NA | NA | TRBJ2-1 | TRBV7-9
TGTGCCAGCAGGGGGCCCAGGACTCTACTTAACTACGAGCAGTACTTC | CASRGPRTLLNYEQYF | NA | NA | TRBJ2-7 | TRBV7-2
TGTGCCAGCAGCTTGGAGGGTGGAACTGCGGGGCCCACAGATACGCAGTATTTT | CASSLEGGTAGPTDTQYF | NA | NA | TRBJ2-3 | TRBV5-4
TGTGCCAGCAGCATTAGCGGGAGTACAGATACGCAGTATTTT | CASSISGSTDTQYF | TRBD2 | few | TRBJ2-3 | TRBV7-2
TGTGCCAGTGAAAATTCCGGGACTGCCTACAATGAGCAGTTCTTC | CASENSGTAYNEQFF | NA | NA | TRBJ2-1 | TRBV6-1